Each of the 18 T cell receptor beta chains below was sequenced from the same sample in a study of T cell responses to AZD1222 COVID-19 vaccine. Only in-frame clones appear in the TCRdb table, and some are missing; sequencing was by immunoSEQ multiplex PCR. The repertoire holds around 270,000 clones, 85% to 95% seen once, with around 0.5% in the top ten. Sequencing used peripheral blood, obtained 28 days after the second AZD1222 dose. These receptors all come from an adult who received the AZD1222 COVID-19 vaccine.

The V call is TRBV29-1, the J call TRBJ1-2, with 7 bases aligning to TRBD1. This CDR3 is built from 14 residues. The V and J ends lost 2 bases and 4 bases, in that order; junction bases with no gene match: 7. Per the germline V gene, CDR1 is SQVTM and CDR2 is ANQGSEA. The CDR3 here is CSVERQGGGYGYTF. CDR3 nucleotides: TGCAGCGTTGAACGACAGGGAGGGGGCTATGGCTACACCTTC.

The V gene is TRBV28, the J gene TRBJ1-5, with unresolved D. The CDR3 is 12 amino acids. V lost 4 bases and J 5 bases, leaving 6 bases between the germline ends. The germline CDR1 and CDR2 sequences are MDHEN and SYDVKM. DNA of the CDR3: TGTGCCAGCAGTTCGAACCATCAGCCCCAGCATTTT. This gives the protein CASSSNHQPQHF.

The rearrangement joins TRBV4-1 to TRBJ1-2; D might be TRBD1 (6 bases). Germline V gene lookup returns CDR1 MGHRA and CDR2 YSYEKL. The CDR3 loop spans 15 amino acids. Trimming removed 0 bases from V and 4 bases from J, with 12 bases in between. As DNA, the CDR3 is TGCGCCAGCAGCCAAGATGCGACCAGGGGCTATGGCTACACCTTC. This gives the protein CASSQDATRGYGYTF.

The CDR3 nucleotides are TGTGCCAGCAGCAAAACAGGGGGCTATAATGAAAAACTGTTTTTT. It codes for CASSKTGGYNEKLFF. This chain connects TRBV2 to TRBJ1-4; 9 bases are a match to TRBD1. Germline assignment: CDR1 SNHLY and CDR2 FYNNEI. This CDR3 is 15 amino acids long. J lost 4 bases, V lost 6 bases, and 6 bases had no gene match.

The CDR3 bases are TGTGCCAGCAGTTTATGGACTAGCGGGGGAGTAACCGGGGAGCTGTTTTTT. It translates to CASSLWTSGGVTGELFF. This sequence joins TRBV28 and TRBJ2-2, with TRBD2 matching 12 bases. This CDR3 region has 17 residues. V trimming: 0 bases; J trimming: 5 bases; junction bases outside the gene matches: 4. Germline CDR1 and CDR2: MDHEN and SYDVKM.

The chain is built from TRBV2 and TRBJ2-1, with a tentative D call TRBD2 (5 bases). Deletions cut 8 bases from V and 9 bases from J, with 8 bases between. This CDR3 region has 10 residues. Germline V lookup: CDR1 SNHLY, CDR2 FYNNEI. The CDR3 nucleotides read TGTGCCAGCTCGAGCGGTGAGCAGTTCTTC. Protein sequence: CASSSGEQFF.

The chain carries TRBV14 and TRBJ2-7; unclear D gene. The germline V and J ends were trimmed by 4 bases and 6 bases, with 10 bases remaining between them. The length of the CDR3 is 12 residues. The V gene's germline CDR1 is SGHDN and CDR2 FVKESK. CDR3 region: CASSRLGREQYF. CDR3 DNA sequence: TGTGCCAGCAGCCGCCTAGGGCGCGAGCAGTACTTC.

V is TRBV3-1 (or the pseudogene TRBV3-2) and J is TRBJ2-2, with TRBD1 identical over 8 bases. CDR3 length: 15 amino acids. V lost 3 bases and J lost 6; bases outside the gene matches: 6. Germline CDR1 and CDR2: LGHDT and YNNKEL (reference sequence). Here the CDR3 DNA reads TGTGCCAGCAGCCAGGGTCAGGGGGCGTCCGGGGAGCTGTTTTTT. It is translated as CASSQGQGASGELFF.

The chain employs TRBV2 and TRBJ1-4; the D is unclear. Germline V lookup: CDR1 SNHLY, CDR2 FYNNEI. The CDR3 loop spans 15 amino acids. The V and J ends lost 5 bases and 0 bases respectively, with 10 bases between them. CDR3 sequence (DNA): TGTGCCAGCAGTCGCCAGACGGCAACTAATGAAAAACTGTTTTTT. The encoded protein is CASSRQTATNEKLFF.

The chain carries TRBV27 and TRBJ2-1, with D perhaps TRBD1 (5 bases). Germline lookup yields CDR1 MNHEY and CDR2 SMNVEV (reference sequence). CDR3 size: 15 residues. V was clipped by 4 bases and J by 0 bases, with 10 bases between them. The CDR3 DNA reads as TGTGCCAGCAGTTGGGGCTCAGGCTCCTACAATGAGCAGTTCTTC. Its protein product is CASSWGSGSYNEQFF.

The V and J genes are TRBV7-9 and TRBJ2-1; D might be TRBD2 (5 bases). Germline CDR1 is SEHNR and CDR2 is FQNEAQ (reference sequence). CDR3 size: 14 residues. Between the trimmed V and J ends, which lost 0 bases and 6 bases, there was a span of 9 bases. DNA for the CDR3: TGTGCCAGCAGCTTAGCGCCGGAGGTCAATGAGCAGTTCTTC. Translated: CASSLAPEVNEQFF.

The rearrangement links TRBV19 to TRBJ2-5; 7 bases match TRBD2. Germline values: CDR1 LNHDA, CDR2 SQIVND (reference sequence). The CDR3 consists of 15 residues. V shed 5 bases and J 2 bases; nucleotides not matched to a gene: 8. CDR3 bases: TGTGCCAGTAGTGTAGCGGGCGAACCTCAAGAGACCCAGTACTTC. Translating it yields CASSVAGEPQETQYF.

V and J are TRBV4-2 and TRBJ2-1, with 15 bases that match TRBD2. Per germline, CDR1 LGHNA and CDR2 YNFKEQ. The CDR3 is 17 residues long. The trim removed 1 base at V and 14 bases at J, leaving 12 bases unmatched. The DNA for the CDR3 is TGTGCCAGCAGCCAAGTCCCCGGGACTAGCGGGAGGCCAGAGGAGTTCTTC. It translates to CASSQVPGTSGRPEEFF.

V and J are TRBV28 and TRBJ2-7; perhaps D is TRBD1 or TRBD2 (6 bases each). Germline V gene sequence: CDR1 MDHEN, CDR2 SYDVKM. Trimming left V 3 bases short and J 5 bases short, with 14 bases between. This CDR3 is 14 amino acids long. The CDR3 loop is CASSFRGAVNEQYF. The CDR3 nucleotides read TGTGCCAGCAGTTTTAGGGGGGCAGTGAACGAGCAGTACTTC. Variable domain in full (rest from reference TRBV28 and TRBJ2-7): DVKVTQSSRYLVKRTGEKVFLECVQDMDHENMFWYRQDPGLGLRLIYFSYDVKMKEKGDIPEGYSVSREKKERFSLILESASTNQTSMYLCASSFRGAVNEQYFGPGTRLTVT.

Here the CDR3 DNA reads TGTGCCACCAGTGACCCCGGGGAGGGGCCGGGGGAAAAACTGTTTTTT. It translates to CATSDPGEGPGEKLFF. This chain links TRBV24-1 with TRBJ1-4, with D perhaps matching TRBD1 (5 bases). The germline V gene encodes CDR1 KGHDR and CDR2 SFDVKD. The CDR3 totals 16 residues. Trimming cost V 4 bases and J 8 bases, with 19 bases left between them.

This clone occurred a few times. The rearrangement joins TRBV7-8 to TRBJ2-7; D gene unclear. The length of the CDR3 is 14 residues. CDR1 and CDR2 from the germline V gene are SGHVS and FQNEAQ. Trimming stripped 5 bases from V and 2 bases from J, with 13 bases between. CDR3 amino acids: CASSHRRAAYEQYF. The CDR3 region has the DNA TGTGCCAGCAGCCACCGAAGGGCGGCCTACGAGCAGTACTTC.

This chain connects TRBV3-1 (or the pseudogene TRBV3-2) to TRBJ1-6; perhaps TRBD1 as D (6 bases). The ends were cut back, 10 bases at V and 1 base at J, with 8 bases in the middle. The germline V gene has CDR1 LGHDT and CDR2 YNNKEL (reference sequence). The CDR3 has 13 residues. Here the CDR3 reads CATGQSYNSPLHF. DNA of the CDR3: TGTGCCACTGGACAGTCCTATAATTCACCCCTCCACTTT.

The genes are TRBV28 and TRBJ1-5; possibly TRBD1 for D (6 bases). The CDR3 totals 15 residues. The germline V gene has CDR1 MDHEN and CDR2 SYDVKM. Trimming shortened V by 5 bases and J by 3 bases, and 14 bases separated the two germline ends. The CDR3 spells CASSQQGAVNQPQHF. CDR3 nucleotides: TGTGCCAGCAGTCAACAGGGAGCGGTCAATCAGCCCCAGCATTTT.